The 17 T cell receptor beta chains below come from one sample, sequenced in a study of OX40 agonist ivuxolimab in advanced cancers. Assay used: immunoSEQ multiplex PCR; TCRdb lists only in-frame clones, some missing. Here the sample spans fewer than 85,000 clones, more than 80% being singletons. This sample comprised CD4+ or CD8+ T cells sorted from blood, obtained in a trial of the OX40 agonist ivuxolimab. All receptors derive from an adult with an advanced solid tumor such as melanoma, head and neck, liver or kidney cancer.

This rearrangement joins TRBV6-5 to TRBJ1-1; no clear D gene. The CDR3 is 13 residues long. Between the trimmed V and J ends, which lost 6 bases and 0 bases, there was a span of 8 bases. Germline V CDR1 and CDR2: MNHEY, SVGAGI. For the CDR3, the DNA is TGTGCCAGCAGGCCCACCCTGAACACTGAAGCTTTCTTT. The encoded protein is CASRPTLNTEAFF.

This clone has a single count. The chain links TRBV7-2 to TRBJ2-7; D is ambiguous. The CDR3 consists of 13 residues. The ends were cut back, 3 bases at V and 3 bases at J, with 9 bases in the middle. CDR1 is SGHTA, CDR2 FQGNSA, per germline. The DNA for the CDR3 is TGTGCCAGCAGCTTGTGGCAGAACTACGAGCAGTACTTC. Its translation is CASSLWQNYEQYF.

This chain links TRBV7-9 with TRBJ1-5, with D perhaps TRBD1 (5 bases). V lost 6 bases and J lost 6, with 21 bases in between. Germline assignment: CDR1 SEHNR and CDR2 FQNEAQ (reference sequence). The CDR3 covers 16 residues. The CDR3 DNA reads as TGTGCCAGCAGTTCTAGCGGGGACCCATTGGGTCAGCCCCAGCATTTT. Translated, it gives CASSSSGDPLGQPQHF.

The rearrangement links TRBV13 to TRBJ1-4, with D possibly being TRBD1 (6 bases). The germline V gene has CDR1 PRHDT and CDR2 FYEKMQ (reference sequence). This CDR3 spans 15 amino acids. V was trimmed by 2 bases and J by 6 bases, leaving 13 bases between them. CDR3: CASSLKGQGYEKLFF. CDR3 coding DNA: TGTGCCAGCAGCTTAAAAGGGCAGGGGTATGAAAAACTGTTTTTT.

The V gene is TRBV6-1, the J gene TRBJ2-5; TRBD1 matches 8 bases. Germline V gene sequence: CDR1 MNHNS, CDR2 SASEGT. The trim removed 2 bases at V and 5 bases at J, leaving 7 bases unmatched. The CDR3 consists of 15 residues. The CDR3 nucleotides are TGTGCCAGCAGTGAATATGGACAGGGCGGGGAGACCCAGTACTTC. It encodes CASSEYGQGGETQYF.

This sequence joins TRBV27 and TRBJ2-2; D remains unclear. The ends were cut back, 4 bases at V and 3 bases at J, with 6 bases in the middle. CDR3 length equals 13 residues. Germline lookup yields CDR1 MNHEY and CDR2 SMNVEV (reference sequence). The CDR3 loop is CASSYAYTGELFF. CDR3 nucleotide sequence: TGTGCCAGCAGTTACGCGTACACCGGGGAGCTGTTTTTT.

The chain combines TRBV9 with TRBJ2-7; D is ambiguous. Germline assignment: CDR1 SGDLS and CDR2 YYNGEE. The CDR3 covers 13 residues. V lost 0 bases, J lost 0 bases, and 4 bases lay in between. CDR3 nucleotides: TGTGCCAGCAGCGTAGATAGCTCCTACGAGCAGTACTTC. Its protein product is CASSVDSSYEQYF. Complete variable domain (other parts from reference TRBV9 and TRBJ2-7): DSGVTQTPKHLITATGQRVTLRCSPRSGDLSVYWYQQSLDQGLQFLIQYYNGEERAKGNILERFSAQQFPDLHSELNLSSLELGDSALYFCASSVDSSYEQYFGPGTRLTVT.

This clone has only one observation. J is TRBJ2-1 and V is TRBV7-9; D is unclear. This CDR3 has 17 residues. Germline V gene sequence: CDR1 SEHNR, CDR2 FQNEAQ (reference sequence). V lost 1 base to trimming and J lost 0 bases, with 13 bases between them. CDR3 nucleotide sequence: TGTGCCAGCAGCTTAGAGTTCGGGCCCGCCTCCTACAATGAGCAGTTCTTC. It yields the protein CASSLEFGPASYNEQFF.

The CDR3 sequence: CAWSLGTGELFF. As DNA, the CDR3 is TGTGCCTGGAGTTTGGGCACCGGGGAGCTGTTTTTT. The chain joins TRBV30 to TRBJ2-2; D call uncertain. The CDR3 is 12 residues long. The germline CDR1 and CDR2 sequences are GTSNPN and SVGIG (reference sequence). V shed 2 bases and J shed 4 bases, with 5 bases lying between them.

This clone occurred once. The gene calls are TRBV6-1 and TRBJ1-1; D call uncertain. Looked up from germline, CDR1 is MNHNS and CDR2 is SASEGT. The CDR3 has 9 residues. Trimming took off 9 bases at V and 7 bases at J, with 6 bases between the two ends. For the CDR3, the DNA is TGTGCCAGTGGACTTGAAGCTTTCTTT. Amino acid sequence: CASGLEAFF.

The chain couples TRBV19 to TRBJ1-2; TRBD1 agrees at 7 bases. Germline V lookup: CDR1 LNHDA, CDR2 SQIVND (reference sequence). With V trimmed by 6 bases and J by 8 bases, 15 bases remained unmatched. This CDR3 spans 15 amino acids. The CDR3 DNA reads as TGTGCCAGTAGCCAAGGGGCAGGGGGACGTGAAGGCTACACCTTC. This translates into CASSQGAGGREGYTF. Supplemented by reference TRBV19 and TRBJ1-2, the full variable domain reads DGGITQSPKYLFRKEGQNVTLSCEQNLNHDAMYWYRQDPGQGLRLIYYSQIVNDFQKGDIAEGYSVSREKKESFPLTVTSAQKNPTAFYLCASSQGAGGREGYTFGSGTRLTVV.

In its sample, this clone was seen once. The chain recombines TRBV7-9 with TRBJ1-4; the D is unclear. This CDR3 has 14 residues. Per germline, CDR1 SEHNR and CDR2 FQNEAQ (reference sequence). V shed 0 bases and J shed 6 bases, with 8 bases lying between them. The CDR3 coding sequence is TGTGCCAGCAGCTTAGCCGGGTTTGATGAAAAACTGTTTTTT. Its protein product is CASSLAGFDEKLFF. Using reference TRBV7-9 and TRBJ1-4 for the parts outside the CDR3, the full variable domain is DTGVSQNPRHKITKRGQNVTFRCDPISEHNRLYWYRQTLGQGPEFLTYFQNEAQLEKSRLLSDRFSAERPKGSFSTLEIQRTEQGDSAMYLCASSLAGFDEKLFFGSGTQLSVL.

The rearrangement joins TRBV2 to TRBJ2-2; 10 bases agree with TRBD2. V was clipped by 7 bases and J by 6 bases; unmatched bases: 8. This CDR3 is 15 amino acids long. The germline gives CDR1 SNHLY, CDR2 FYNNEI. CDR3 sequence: CASKLPGLAAGELFF. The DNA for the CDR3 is TGTGCCAGCAAACTACCCGGACTAGCGGCCGGGGAGCTGTTTTTT.

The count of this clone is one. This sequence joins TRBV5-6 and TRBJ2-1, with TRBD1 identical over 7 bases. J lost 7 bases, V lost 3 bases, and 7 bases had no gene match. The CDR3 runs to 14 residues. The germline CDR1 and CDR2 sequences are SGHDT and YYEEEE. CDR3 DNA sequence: TGTGCCAGCAGCTCATGGACAGGTGGAAATGAGCAGTTCTTC. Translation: CASSSWTGGNEQFF.

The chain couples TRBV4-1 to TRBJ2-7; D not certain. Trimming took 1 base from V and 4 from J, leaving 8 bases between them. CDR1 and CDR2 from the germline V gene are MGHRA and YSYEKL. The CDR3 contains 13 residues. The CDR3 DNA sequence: TGCGCCAGCAGCCAAGTGAAGGGTTACGAGCAGTACTTC. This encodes CASSQVKGYEQYF.

The CDR3 sequence: CASSLGPYSYEQYF. For the CDR3, the DNA is TGTGCCAGCAGCTTGGGACCGTACTCCTACGAGCAGTACTTC. The chain combines TRBV7-6 with TRBJ2-7; the D gene could be TRBD1 or TRBD2 (5 bases each). Germline loops: CDR1 SGHVS, CDR2 FNYEAQ. CDR3 size: 14 residues. V lost 3 bases and J 0 bases, leaving 9 bases between the germline ends.

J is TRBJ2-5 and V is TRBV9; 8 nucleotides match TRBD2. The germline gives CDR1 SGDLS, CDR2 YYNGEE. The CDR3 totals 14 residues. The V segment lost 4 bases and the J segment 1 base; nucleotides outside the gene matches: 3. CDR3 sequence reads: CASSRGRFQETQYF. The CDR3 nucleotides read TGTGCCAGCAGCCGCGGGAGGTTCCAAGAGACCCAGTACTTC.